This T cell receptor (beta chain) is drawn from a study of cytomegalovirus exposure and HLA in healthy donors. Study-level results: CMV serostatus alone was available as immune exposure information.

As regards this clone: Its antigen remains unidentified.

V was trimmed by 1 base and J by 3 bases, leaving 4 bases between them. Germline V lookup: CDR1 SGHVS, CDR2 FQNEAQ. The CDR3 has 12 amino acids. The PCR employed 60 Vbeta primers together with 13 Jbeta primers. Authors' analysis steps: Tens of millions of unique TCR beta chains, some 10 million of them shared, were counted by a later analysis. Libraries were prepared by immunoSEQ multiplex PCR; TCRdb keeps only in-frame clonotypes and omits some of them. Clone size and V and J calls were adopted from that table, with D and trimming inferred from the DNA. In total, the table holds about 130,000 clones. Healthy bone marrow donors made up the cohort.

The genes are TRBV7-8 and TRBJ2-7; D is uncertain. The source material was PBMCs. The sequence came from a woman in her 40s in good health and CMV-seropositive. The CDR3 sequence: CASSLVSYEQYF. CDR3 DNA sequence: TGTGCCAGCAGCTTAGTTAGCTACGAGCAGTACTTC. The whole variable domain, remainder taken from reference TRBV7-8 and TRBJ2-7, is GAGVSQSPRYKVAKRGQDVALRCDPISGHVSLFWYQQALGQGPEFLTYFQNEAQLDKSGLPSDRFFAERPEGSVSTLKIQRTQQEDSAVYLCASSLVSYEQYFGPGTRLTVT.